This passage covers 29 T cell receptor beta chains from one sample sequenced in a study of T-cell reconstitution after alpha-beta-depleted transplantation in children. Preparing the TCRbeta library involved the use of unique molecular identifiers. One entry per CDR3 protein results from TCRdb running MiXCR on the PCR reads. Of a few hundred thousand distinct CDR3 sequences in the sample, 10% were seen once. Specimen: PBMCs from the stem cell graft donor, collected from the stem cell graft. All receptors come from a human donor who donated a stem cell graft to a child with acute lymphoblastic leukemia.

The table lists this clonotype with a few counts. The V call is TRBV28, the J call TRBJ2-1; D is uncertain. The CDR3 is 13 amino acids. Trimming cost V 4 bases and J 6 bases, with 10 bases left between them. Germline V gives CDR1 MDHEN, CDR2 SYDVKM. The CDR3 nucleotides read TGTGCCAGCAGTTCCGCCCCGGCCAATGAGCAGTTCTTC. Residues: CASSSAPANEQFF. The whole variable domain, remainder taken from reference TRBV28 and TRBJ2-1, is DVKVTQSSRYLVKRTGEKVFLECVQDMDHENMFWYRQDPGLGLRLIYFSYDVKMKEKGDIPEGYSVSREKKERFSLILESASTNQTSMYLCASSSAPANEQFFGPGTRLTVL.

V gene TRBV19 combines with J gene TRBJ2-1, with TRBD1 as a possible D gene (5 bases). The CDR3 covers 13 residues. V lost 7 bases and J 6 bases, leaving 13 bases between the germline ends. Germline V gene data show CDR1 as LNHDA and CDR2 as SQIVND (reference sequence). The CDR3 DNA reads as TGTGCCAGTACCGAACGACAGCGCAATGAGCAGTTCTTC. Its translation: CASTERQRNEQFF.

This clonotype was counted many times. The chain has TRBV7-9 and TRBJ2-1, with 7 bases identical to TRBD2. The CDR3 length is 15 residues. The V gene's germline CDR1 is SEHNR and CDR2 FQNEAQ (reference sequence). Trimming at V came to 5 bases and at J to 0 bases, leaving 4 bases not matched to a gene. This CDR3 is CASSGRGSSYNEQFF. The CDR3 DNA sequence: TGTGCCAGCAGCGGGCGGGGGAGCTCCTACAATGAGCAGTTCTTC.

The chain employs TRBV12-3 or TRBV12-4 and TRBJ1-5; D uncertain. The CDR3 covers 15 residues. V lost 3 bases, J lost 3 bases, and 12 bases lay in between. For the CDR3, the DNA is TGTGCCAGCAGTTTTGGAGTCTTTGCCAATCAGCCCCAGCATTTT. Protein: CASSFGVFANQPQHF.

The chain carries TRBV20-1 and TRBJ2-7; 11 bases line up with TRBD2. The germline V gene encodes CDR1 DFQATT and CDR2 SNEGSKA (reference sequence). V lost 3 bases and J lost 2; bases outside the gene matches: 15. The CDR3 is 18 residues long. Here the CDR3 DNA reads TGCAGTGCTAGGCCCGGACTAGCGGGCGATGCCCAGGCCTACGAGCAGTACTTC. It translates to CSARPGLAGDAQAYEQYF.

This clonotype was counted many times. This rearrangement joins TRBV7-8 to TRBJ2-1; 9 nucleotides match TRBD2. Losses at the gene ends were 3 bases for V and 2 bases for J; bases not matched to a gene: 2. Looked up from germline, CDR1 is SGHVS and CDR2 is FQNEAQ. The CDR3 consists of 15 residues. CDR3 coding DNA: TGTGCCAGCAGCTTCTTAGCGGGAGCCTACAATGAGCAGTTCTTC. It codes for CASSFLAGAYNEQFF.

This clonotype was counted only a few times. V usage is TRBV20-1 and J usage is TRBJ2-5; perhaps D is TRBD1 or TRBD2 (6 bases each). V was cut by 2 bases and J by 1 base, with 14 bases left in between. The CDR3 length is 15 residues. Germline lookup yields CDR1 DFQATT and CDR2 SNEGSKA (reference sequence). CDR3 coding DNA: TGCAGTGCTAGAAGCATAGGGGGGATCCAAGAGACCCAGTACTTC. It codes for CSARSIGGIQETQYF.

The gene calls are TRBV7-9 and TRBJ2-1, with D possibly matching TRBD2 (7 bases). This CDR3 is 13 amino acids long. In germline, CDR1 is SEHNR, CDR2 FQNEAQ (reference sequence). Trimming took 4 bases from V and 9 from J, leaving 13 bases between them. CDR3 amino acids: CASSSPGGGEQFF. The CDR3 DNA reads TGTGCCAGCAGCTCCCCGGGGGGCGGTGAGCAGTTCTTC.

This clonotype was observed many times. V and J are TRBV20-1 and TRBJ2-2; weak D call: TRBD2 (7 bases). Germline V gene data show CDR1 as DFQATT and CDR2 as SNEGSKA (reference sequence). The CDR3 has 19 amino acids. Trimming pared 1 base from V and 6 bases from J, leaving 27 bases between. CDR3 sequence (DNA): TGCAGTGCTAGAGGGGGGGGCCTAGGAGGACGGATTGTGCCCGGGGAGCTGTTTTTT. Protein sequence: CSARGGGLGGRIVPGELFF.

This clonotype was recorded a few times. The chain combines TRBV3-1 with TRBJ2-4; either TRBD1 or TRBD2 may fit D (5 bases each). This CDR3 comprises 14 residues. V was cut by 4 bases and J by 8 bases, with 15 bases left in between. Per germline, CDR1 LGHDT and CDR2 YNNKEL (reference sequence). The CDR3 region is CASSLLGGEDIQYF. In DNA form, the CDR3 reads TGTGCCAGCAGCCTTCTTGGGGGAGAGGACATTCAGTACTTC.

The chain has TRBV4-2 and TRBJ2-2; TRBD2 is a possible D gene (5 bases). CDR3 size: 17 residues. V lost 4 bases and J 3 bases, leaving 18 bases between the germline ends. Per the germline V gene, CDR1 is LGHNA and CDR2 is YNFKEQ. The CDR3 coding sequence is TGTGCCAGCAGCCGGCCCCCTCTCCGGGAAGACACCGGGGAGCTGTTTTTT. Translated: CASSRPPLREDTGELFF.

This clonotype has a count of ten or more. The DNA for the CDR3 is TGTGCCAGTACGAGGCAGCCCACAGATACGCAGTATTTT. It codes for CASTRQPTDTQYF. The chain couples TRBV19 to TRBJ2-3, with unresolved D. Trimming removed 7 bases from V and 2 bases from J, with 10 bases in between. Germline values: CDR1 LNHDA, CDR2 SQIVND (reference sequence). The length of the CDR3 is 13 residues.

This clonotype was detected ten times or more. J is TRBJ1-4 and V is TRBV5-1; maybe TRBD1 (6 bases). V was trimmed by 0 bases and J by 2 bases, leaving 11 bases between them. The CDR3 spans 16 residues. Germline CDR1 and CDR2: SGHRS and YFSETQ. The chain's CDR3 is CASSLGDILTNEKLFF. The CDR3 nucleotides read TGCGCCAGCAGCTTGGGGGACATCCTGACTAATGAAAAACTGTTTTTT.

V gene TRBV6-2 or TRBV6-3 combines with J gene TRBJ2-1; unclear D gene. Germline loops: CDR1 MNHEY, CDR2 SVGEGT. The ends were cut back, 4 bases at V and 4 bases at J, with 11 bases in the middle. This CDR3 comprises 14 residues. The CDR3 protein is CASSSRGRYNEQFF. The CDR3 nucleotides read TGTGCCAGCAGTTCTCGCGGACGGTACAATGAGCAGTTCTTC.

The chain is built from TRBV20-1 and TRBJ2-7, with D perhaps given as TRBD1 or TRBD2 (5 bases each). Germline V CDR1 and CDR2: DFQATT, SNEGSKA (reference sequence). The CDR3 is 14 amino acids. V was shortened by 1 base and J by 4 bases, with 14 bases between the two germline ends. DNA for the CDR3: TGCAGTGCTAGAGCCTTGGGACCGAAATACGAGCAGTACTTC. Protein sequence: CSARALGPKYEQYF.

The chain employs TRBV20-1 and TRBJ2-1; 10 bases match TRBD2. The V gene end was trimmed by 6 bases and the J gene end by 10 bases; junction bases not matched to a gene: 15. CDR1 is DFQATT and CDR2 is SNEGSKA in the germline V gene (reference sequence). The CDR3 spans 15 residues. The CDR3 spells CSAHQSASGSREQFF. In nucleotides, the CDR3 is TGCAGTGCCCACCAGAGCGCTAGCGGGAGTCGGGAGCAGTTCTTC.

This clonotype was detected a few times. This rearrangement joins TRBV20-1 to TRBJ2-1; D may be TRBD1 or TRBD2 (7 bases each). CDR1 is DFQATT, CDR2 SNEGSKA, per germline (reference sequence). The CDR3 consists of 18 residues. V was clipped by 3 bases and J by 0 bases, with 21 bases between them. CDR3 region: CSASLAGGRTSSYNEQFF. The CDR3 DNA follows: TGCAGTGCTAGCTTGGCAGGGGGTAGGACTAGCTCCTACAATGAGCAGTTCTTC.

The chain links TRBV7-9 to TRBJ1-1; 7 bases line up with TRBD1. CDR1 and CDR2 (germline): SEHNR, FQNEAQ (reference sequence). Trimming took 3 bases from V and 3 from J; bases not matched to a gene: 7. The CDR3 contains 15 residues. This CDR3 is CASSFYRGGYTEAFF. CDR3 sequence (DNA): TGTGCCAGCAGCTTCTACAGGGGAGGGTACACTGAAGCTTTCTTT.

At least ten counts were recorded for this clonotype. This chain connects TRBV12-3 or TRBV12-4 to TRBJ2-7; D call uncertain. The CDR3 runs to 14 residues. V lost 0 bases and J lost 13, with 19 bases in between. The CDR3 loop is CASSLAPGSSFIYF. For the CDR3, the DNA is TGTGCCAGCAGTTTAGCCCCTGGGTCCTCCTTCATCTACTTC.

The rearrangement links TRBV12-3 or TRBV12-4 to TRBJ2-3; 10 bases align to TRBD2. V dropped 7 bases and J dropped 3; count of bases not matched to a gene: 10. There are 16 residues in the CDR3. The CDR3 spells CASINSGRLRTDTQYF. The CDR3 DNA reads as TGTGCCAGCATCAATAGCGGGAGGCTAAGGACAGATACGCAGTATTTT.

This clonotype was detected only a few times. The chain has TRBV7-9 and TRBJ2-1; 7 bases line up with TRBD2. V was clipped by 4 bases and J by 2 bases; unmatched bases: 11. This CDR3 region has 17 residues. CDR1 and CDR2 (germline): SEHNR, FQNEAQ (reference sequence). CDR3 nucleotides: TGTGCCAGCAGCTCAACTCGGGGCGGGAGCCCCTACAATGAGCAGTTCTTC. Translated: CASSSTRGGSPYNEQFF. The entire variable domain, with the rest obtained from reference TRBV7-9 and TRBJ2-1, is as follows: DTGVSQNPRHKITKRGQNVTFRCDPISEHNRLYWYRQTLGQGPEFLTYFQNEAQLEKSRLLSDRFSAERPKGSFSTLEIQRTEQGDSAMYLCASSSTRGGSPYNEQFFGPGTRLTVL.

In this sample, this clonotype turned up a few times. This chain uses TRBV5-5 with TRBJ2-2; D is possibly TRBD1 (6 bases). CDR3 size: 15 residues. CDR1 and CDR2 from the germline V gene are SGHKS and YYEKEE (reference sequence). The germline V and J ends were trimmed by 4 bases and 4 bases, with 14 bases remaining between them. CDR3 sequence reads: CASSKGHLPTGELFF. In DNA form, the CDR3 reads TGTGCCAGCAGCAAGGGACACCTACCCACCGGGGAGCTGTTTTTT.

This clonotype was seen only a few times. The chain carries TRBV6-2 or TRBV6-3 and TRBJ2-6, with D uncertain. In germline, CDR1 is MNHEY, CDR2 SVGEGT. V was pared by 0 bases and J by 2 bases, with 5 bases between. The CDR3 spans 15 residues. The CDR3 protein is CASSYSQAGANVLTF. CDR3 nucleotides: TGTGCCAGCAGTTACTCGCAGGCTGGGGCCAACGTCCTGACTTTC.

This chain uses TRBV4-1 with TRBJ2-3; 7 bases are shared with TRBD2. Germline lookup yields CDR1 MGHRA and CDR2 YSYEKL. V shed 0 bases, J shed 4 bases, and the junction held 7 bases outside the gene matches. The CDR3 is 16 residues long. CDR3 protein: CASSQDPSGIPDTQYF. The CDR3 bases are TGCGCCAGCAGCCAAGATCCGAGCGGGATCCCAGATACGCAGTATTTT.

As concerns this clonotype: Given a much more abundant clone one base away, this may be a read error. The rearrangement joins TRBV7-7 to TRBJ2-2; TRBD1 matches at 8 bases. Looked up from germline, CDR1 is SSHAT and CDR2 is FNYEAQ (reference sequence). This CDR3 spans 15 amino acids. The CDR3 protein is CASSPSGTGTGELFF. In DNA, the CDR3 is TGTGCTAGCAGCCCATCCGGGACAGGAACCGGGGAGCTGTTTTTT.

This clonotype came up a few times. The V and J genes are TRBV11-2 and TRBJ2-6; 12 bases are shared with TRBD1. Germline V gene sequence: CDR1 SGHAT, CDR2 FQNNGV. CDR3 size: 18 residues. The V gene end was trimmed by 5 bases and the J gene end by 0 bases; junction bases not matched to a gene: 5. DNA for the CDR3: TGTGCCAGCAGCCGAGGGACAGGGGGCCGCTCTGGGGCCAACGTCCTGACTTTC. Amino acids: CASSRGTGGRSGANVLTF.

Only a few counts were recorded for this clonotype. The CDR3 region has the DNA TGTGCCAGCAGCTTCGGGATCCTAGCGGGAGTAGGAGAGCAGTTCTTC. Residues: CASSFGILAGVGEQFF. The chain recombines TRBV4-2 with TRBJ2-1; TRBD2 matches 10 bases. In germline, CDR1 is LGHNA, CDR2 YNFKEQ. The J segment lost 10 bases and the V segment lost 5 bases, leaving 14 bases of the junction unmatched. There are 16 residues in the CDR3.

The rearrangement joins TRBV9 to TRBJ1-6, with TRBD1 matching over 8 bases. With 2 bases clipped from V and 2 bases from J, the junction kept 6 bases outside the gene matches. This CDR3 has 17 residues. Germline values: CDR1 SGDLS, CDR2 YYNGEE. Written as DNA, the CDR3 is TGTGCCAGCAGCGTGGGACAGGAGGTTGCCTATAATTCACCCCTCCACTTT. Its protein product is CASSVGQEVAYNSPLHF.

This rearrangement joins TRBV9 to TRBJ2-1, with TRBD2 matching 7 bases. V gave up 1 base and J gave up 0 bases; unmatched junction bases: 4. Germline loops: CDR1 SGDLS, CDR2 YYNGEE. The CDR3 length is 16 residues. The CDR3 nucleotides read TGTGCCAGCAGCGTACGCGGGGGATTCTCCTACAATGAGCAGTTCTTC. This encodes CASSVRGGFSYNEQFF.